This T cell receptor (beta chain) was recorded in a study of a mutant IDH1 vaccine in newly diagnosed glioma. Study-wide context: Among treated patients, around 60% were male and approximately 40% female, and mean age was around 40 years.

This CDR3 region has 13 residues. V lost 4 bases, J lost 7 bases, and 3 bases stayed unmatched. Per germline, CDR1 SEHNR and CDR2 FQNEAQ (reference sequence). Using immunoSEQ multiplex PCR, the repertoire was profiled, and TCRdb retains in-frame clones only, with some absent. Of tens of thousands of clones in the sample, approximately 84% were seen once. Time point in this sample: week 11, during vaccination. One vaccine dose held 300 ug of mutant IDH1 20-mer peptide and came with topical imiquimod. Remarks on this clone: The antigen is undetermined.

The sequence was collected from a woman between 45 and 65 years old with glioma. This sequence joins TRBV7-9 and TRBJ1-4; 7 nucleotides align to TRBD1. Specimen: PBMCs, collected from a glioma patient whose treatment included an IDH1 peptide vaccine. Here the CDR3 DNA reads TGTGCCAGCAGCTCACAGGGGTTTGAAAAACTGTTTTTT. It is translated as CASSSQGFEKLFF.